This T cell receptor (beta chain) was documented in a study of neurological immune-mediated disorders. Overall study results and limits: Healthy controls had more TCR clonal expansion than multiple sclerosis, which showed the least, whereas HTLV-1-associated myelopathy showed the most.

This clonotype has a count of ten or more. Its antigen remains unknown. The germline CDR1 and CDR2 sequences are SGHKS and YYEKEE (reference sequence). The CDR3 is 13 amino acids. V lost 6 bases and J lost 5, with 11 bases in between. TCRdb recomputed calls from the 5' RACE reads with MiXCR, one row per CDR3 protein. The sample lists roughly 44,000 distinct CDR3 sequences, roughly 6.3% seen once, with 0.45% to 0.6% in the top ten. The sample comprised CD4+ T cells from blood. The chain is built from TRBV5-5 and TRBJ1-4, with D unresolved. The receptor's source is a woman aged 35 to 49 in good health. CDR3 nucleotide sequence: TGTGCCAGCAACTCCGACCCAAATGAAAAACTGTTTTTT. Encoded protein: CASNSDPNEKLFF. The full variable domain, with the rest looked up from reference TRBV5-5 and TRBJ1-4, is DAGVTQSPTHLIKTRGQQVTLRCSPISGHKSVSWYQQVLGQGPQFIFQYYEKEERGRGNFPDRFSARQFPNYSSELNVNALLLGDSALYLCASNSDPNEKLFFGSGTQLSVL.